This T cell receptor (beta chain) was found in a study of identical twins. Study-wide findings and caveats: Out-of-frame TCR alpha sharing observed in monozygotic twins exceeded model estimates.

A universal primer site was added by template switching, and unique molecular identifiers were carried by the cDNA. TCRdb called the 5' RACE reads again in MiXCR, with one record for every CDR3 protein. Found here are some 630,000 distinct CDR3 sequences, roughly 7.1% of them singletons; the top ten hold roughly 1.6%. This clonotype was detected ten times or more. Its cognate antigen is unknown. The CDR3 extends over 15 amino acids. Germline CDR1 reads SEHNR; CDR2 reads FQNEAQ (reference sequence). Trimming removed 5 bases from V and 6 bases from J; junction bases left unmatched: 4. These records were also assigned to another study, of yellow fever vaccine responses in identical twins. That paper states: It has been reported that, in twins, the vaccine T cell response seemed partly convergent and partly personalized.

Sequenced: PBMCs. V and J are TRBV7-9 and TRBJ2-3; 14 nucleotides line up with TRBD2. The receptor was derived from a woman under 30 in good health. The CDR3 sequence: CASSPGLAGGDTQYF. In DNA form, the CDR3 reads TGTGCCAGCAGCCCCGGACTAGCGGGAGGCGATACGCAGTATTTT.